This record looks at one T cell receptor beta chain sequence and its context. Its specificity is not known. CDR1 is SGHNT, CDR2 YYREEE, per germline (reference sequence). The ends lost 4 bases at V and 7 bases at J; junction bases unmatched: 13. This CDR3 has 17 residues. The data are from a study of monozygotic twins with cystic fibrosis. TCRdb keeps only in-frame clones here, not all; method: immunoSEQ multiplex PCR. The sample holds some 14,000 clones; about 98% are singletons and the top ten take 0.41%. Study-level results: Low clonality (median approximately 0.0095) suggested a mostly naive repertoire. V usage most resembled the co-twin in 13 of 16 pairs. Monozygotic CF twin pairs shared significantly more nucleotide-identical clonotypes than unrelated CF individuals did.

The TCR sequence derives from a girl aged 2-9 years with cystic fibrosis. The V call is TRBV5-4, the J call TRBJ2-3, with 12 bases lining up with TRBD2. Sequencing was carried out using blood. The CDR3 protein is CASSERTSGIRSNTQYF. CDR3 coding DNA: TGTGCCAGCAGCGAAAGGACTAGCGGGATACGGTCGAATACGCAGTATTTT.